This T cell receptor beta chain originates from a study of blood T cell repertoires in COVID-19. The overall study: T cells, B-cell-depleted T cells, or PBMCs supplied cDNA or gDNA.

This CDR3 region has 13 residues. The V gene's germline CDR1 is GTSNPN and CDR2 SVGIG (reference sequence). V was pared by 0 bases and J by 5 bases, with 10 bases between. Per the original methods: Amplifying reference gene primers gave estimates of nucleated cell counts. The protocol was immunoSEQ multiplex PCR, while the TCRdb copy is restricted to in-frame clones and leaves out a portion. That table supplies the V and J calls and clone size; D and trimming were determined from the DNA. The repertoire holds approximately 31,000 clones, with around 89% as singletons. The chain joins TRBV30 to TRBJ1-1, with TRBD1 as a possible D gene (5 bases). The clonotype comes from a man aged 55 to 70 with active COVID-19. The sequencing sample was made of peripheral blood. As DNA, the CDR3 is TGTGCCTGGAGTGTAATGGGGGGGACTGAAGCTTTCTTT. Protein: CAWSVMGGTEAFF. Complete variable domain (other parts from reference TRBV30 and TRBJ1-1): SQTIHQWPATLVQPVGSPLSLECTVEGTSNPNLYWYRQAAGRGLQLLFYSVGIGQISSEVPQNLSASRPQDRQFILSSKKLLLSDSGFYLCAWSVMGGTEAFFGQGTRLTVV.